This TCR beta chain derives from a study of blood T cell repertoires in COVID-19. Study-wide context: Some COVID-19 samples were acute and others convalescent; all came from the United States, Italy and Spain. PBMCs, B-cell-depleted T cells, or T cells provided the cDNA or gDNA that made up the material.

Losses at the gene ends were 5 bases for V and 10 bases for J; bases not matched to a gene: 10. The germline CDR1 and CDR2 sequences are MGHDK and SYGVNS. This CDR3 has 16 amino acids. Original handling: It was from reference gene primer amplification that nucleated cell counts were estimated. TCRdb keeps only in-frame clones here, not all; method: immunoSEQ multiplex PCR. V, J and clone size reflect that table, while D and trimming were determined from the DNA. Of about 40,000 clones in the sample, roughly three quarters were seen once. The chain is built from TRBV25-1 and TRBJ2-1, with 14 bases that match TRBD2. The TCR was taken from a woman of 80 years or more with acute or convalescent COVID-19. Material for sequencing was peripheral blood. CDR3 DNA sequence: TGTGCCAGCAGTCCCGTCGGGACTAGCGGGAGTTGGGAGCAGTTCTTC. It specifies CASSPVGTSGSWEQFF.